This T cell receptor beta chain originates from a study of shared clonotypes between healthy human individuals. Study in general: Three CD4 naive, three CD4 memory, two CD8 naive and one CD8 memory plate were used per donor.

Study conclusions and caveats: Across subsets, estimated richness was generally greater for naive than for memory populations.

The germline V gene has CDR1 SNHLY and CDR2 FYNNEI. The CDR3 loop spans 18 amino acids. V trimming: 6 bases; J trimming: 5 bases; junction bases outside the gene matches: 15. As concerns this clone: Its matching antigen is unknown.

Data came from immunoSEQ multiplex PCR; TCRdb stores just in-frame clones and leaves some out. The sample lists 2 million to 2.5 million clones, 85% to 95% occurring once. The sequence came from a man between 18 and 35 years old in good health. Some clones in this sample may be carry-over from other donors' samples. Sequences were obtained from naive CD4+ T cells from PBMCs. The subset was: CD45RA+ positively selected. The V and J genes are TRBV2 and TRBJ2-5; 13 bases line up with TRBD2. CDR3 bases: TGTGCCAGCAGCTCGACAGTTTTACTAGCGGGAGGGCCGGAGACCCAGTACTTC. Its protein is CASSSTVLLAGGPETQYF. The whole variable domain, remainder taken from reference TRBV2 and TRBJ2-5, is EPEVTQTPSHQVTQMGQEVILRCVPISNHLYFYWYRQILGQKVEFLVSFYNNEISEKSEIFDDQFSVERPDGSNFTLKIRSTKLEDSAMYFCASSSTVLLAGGPETQYFGPGTRLLVL.